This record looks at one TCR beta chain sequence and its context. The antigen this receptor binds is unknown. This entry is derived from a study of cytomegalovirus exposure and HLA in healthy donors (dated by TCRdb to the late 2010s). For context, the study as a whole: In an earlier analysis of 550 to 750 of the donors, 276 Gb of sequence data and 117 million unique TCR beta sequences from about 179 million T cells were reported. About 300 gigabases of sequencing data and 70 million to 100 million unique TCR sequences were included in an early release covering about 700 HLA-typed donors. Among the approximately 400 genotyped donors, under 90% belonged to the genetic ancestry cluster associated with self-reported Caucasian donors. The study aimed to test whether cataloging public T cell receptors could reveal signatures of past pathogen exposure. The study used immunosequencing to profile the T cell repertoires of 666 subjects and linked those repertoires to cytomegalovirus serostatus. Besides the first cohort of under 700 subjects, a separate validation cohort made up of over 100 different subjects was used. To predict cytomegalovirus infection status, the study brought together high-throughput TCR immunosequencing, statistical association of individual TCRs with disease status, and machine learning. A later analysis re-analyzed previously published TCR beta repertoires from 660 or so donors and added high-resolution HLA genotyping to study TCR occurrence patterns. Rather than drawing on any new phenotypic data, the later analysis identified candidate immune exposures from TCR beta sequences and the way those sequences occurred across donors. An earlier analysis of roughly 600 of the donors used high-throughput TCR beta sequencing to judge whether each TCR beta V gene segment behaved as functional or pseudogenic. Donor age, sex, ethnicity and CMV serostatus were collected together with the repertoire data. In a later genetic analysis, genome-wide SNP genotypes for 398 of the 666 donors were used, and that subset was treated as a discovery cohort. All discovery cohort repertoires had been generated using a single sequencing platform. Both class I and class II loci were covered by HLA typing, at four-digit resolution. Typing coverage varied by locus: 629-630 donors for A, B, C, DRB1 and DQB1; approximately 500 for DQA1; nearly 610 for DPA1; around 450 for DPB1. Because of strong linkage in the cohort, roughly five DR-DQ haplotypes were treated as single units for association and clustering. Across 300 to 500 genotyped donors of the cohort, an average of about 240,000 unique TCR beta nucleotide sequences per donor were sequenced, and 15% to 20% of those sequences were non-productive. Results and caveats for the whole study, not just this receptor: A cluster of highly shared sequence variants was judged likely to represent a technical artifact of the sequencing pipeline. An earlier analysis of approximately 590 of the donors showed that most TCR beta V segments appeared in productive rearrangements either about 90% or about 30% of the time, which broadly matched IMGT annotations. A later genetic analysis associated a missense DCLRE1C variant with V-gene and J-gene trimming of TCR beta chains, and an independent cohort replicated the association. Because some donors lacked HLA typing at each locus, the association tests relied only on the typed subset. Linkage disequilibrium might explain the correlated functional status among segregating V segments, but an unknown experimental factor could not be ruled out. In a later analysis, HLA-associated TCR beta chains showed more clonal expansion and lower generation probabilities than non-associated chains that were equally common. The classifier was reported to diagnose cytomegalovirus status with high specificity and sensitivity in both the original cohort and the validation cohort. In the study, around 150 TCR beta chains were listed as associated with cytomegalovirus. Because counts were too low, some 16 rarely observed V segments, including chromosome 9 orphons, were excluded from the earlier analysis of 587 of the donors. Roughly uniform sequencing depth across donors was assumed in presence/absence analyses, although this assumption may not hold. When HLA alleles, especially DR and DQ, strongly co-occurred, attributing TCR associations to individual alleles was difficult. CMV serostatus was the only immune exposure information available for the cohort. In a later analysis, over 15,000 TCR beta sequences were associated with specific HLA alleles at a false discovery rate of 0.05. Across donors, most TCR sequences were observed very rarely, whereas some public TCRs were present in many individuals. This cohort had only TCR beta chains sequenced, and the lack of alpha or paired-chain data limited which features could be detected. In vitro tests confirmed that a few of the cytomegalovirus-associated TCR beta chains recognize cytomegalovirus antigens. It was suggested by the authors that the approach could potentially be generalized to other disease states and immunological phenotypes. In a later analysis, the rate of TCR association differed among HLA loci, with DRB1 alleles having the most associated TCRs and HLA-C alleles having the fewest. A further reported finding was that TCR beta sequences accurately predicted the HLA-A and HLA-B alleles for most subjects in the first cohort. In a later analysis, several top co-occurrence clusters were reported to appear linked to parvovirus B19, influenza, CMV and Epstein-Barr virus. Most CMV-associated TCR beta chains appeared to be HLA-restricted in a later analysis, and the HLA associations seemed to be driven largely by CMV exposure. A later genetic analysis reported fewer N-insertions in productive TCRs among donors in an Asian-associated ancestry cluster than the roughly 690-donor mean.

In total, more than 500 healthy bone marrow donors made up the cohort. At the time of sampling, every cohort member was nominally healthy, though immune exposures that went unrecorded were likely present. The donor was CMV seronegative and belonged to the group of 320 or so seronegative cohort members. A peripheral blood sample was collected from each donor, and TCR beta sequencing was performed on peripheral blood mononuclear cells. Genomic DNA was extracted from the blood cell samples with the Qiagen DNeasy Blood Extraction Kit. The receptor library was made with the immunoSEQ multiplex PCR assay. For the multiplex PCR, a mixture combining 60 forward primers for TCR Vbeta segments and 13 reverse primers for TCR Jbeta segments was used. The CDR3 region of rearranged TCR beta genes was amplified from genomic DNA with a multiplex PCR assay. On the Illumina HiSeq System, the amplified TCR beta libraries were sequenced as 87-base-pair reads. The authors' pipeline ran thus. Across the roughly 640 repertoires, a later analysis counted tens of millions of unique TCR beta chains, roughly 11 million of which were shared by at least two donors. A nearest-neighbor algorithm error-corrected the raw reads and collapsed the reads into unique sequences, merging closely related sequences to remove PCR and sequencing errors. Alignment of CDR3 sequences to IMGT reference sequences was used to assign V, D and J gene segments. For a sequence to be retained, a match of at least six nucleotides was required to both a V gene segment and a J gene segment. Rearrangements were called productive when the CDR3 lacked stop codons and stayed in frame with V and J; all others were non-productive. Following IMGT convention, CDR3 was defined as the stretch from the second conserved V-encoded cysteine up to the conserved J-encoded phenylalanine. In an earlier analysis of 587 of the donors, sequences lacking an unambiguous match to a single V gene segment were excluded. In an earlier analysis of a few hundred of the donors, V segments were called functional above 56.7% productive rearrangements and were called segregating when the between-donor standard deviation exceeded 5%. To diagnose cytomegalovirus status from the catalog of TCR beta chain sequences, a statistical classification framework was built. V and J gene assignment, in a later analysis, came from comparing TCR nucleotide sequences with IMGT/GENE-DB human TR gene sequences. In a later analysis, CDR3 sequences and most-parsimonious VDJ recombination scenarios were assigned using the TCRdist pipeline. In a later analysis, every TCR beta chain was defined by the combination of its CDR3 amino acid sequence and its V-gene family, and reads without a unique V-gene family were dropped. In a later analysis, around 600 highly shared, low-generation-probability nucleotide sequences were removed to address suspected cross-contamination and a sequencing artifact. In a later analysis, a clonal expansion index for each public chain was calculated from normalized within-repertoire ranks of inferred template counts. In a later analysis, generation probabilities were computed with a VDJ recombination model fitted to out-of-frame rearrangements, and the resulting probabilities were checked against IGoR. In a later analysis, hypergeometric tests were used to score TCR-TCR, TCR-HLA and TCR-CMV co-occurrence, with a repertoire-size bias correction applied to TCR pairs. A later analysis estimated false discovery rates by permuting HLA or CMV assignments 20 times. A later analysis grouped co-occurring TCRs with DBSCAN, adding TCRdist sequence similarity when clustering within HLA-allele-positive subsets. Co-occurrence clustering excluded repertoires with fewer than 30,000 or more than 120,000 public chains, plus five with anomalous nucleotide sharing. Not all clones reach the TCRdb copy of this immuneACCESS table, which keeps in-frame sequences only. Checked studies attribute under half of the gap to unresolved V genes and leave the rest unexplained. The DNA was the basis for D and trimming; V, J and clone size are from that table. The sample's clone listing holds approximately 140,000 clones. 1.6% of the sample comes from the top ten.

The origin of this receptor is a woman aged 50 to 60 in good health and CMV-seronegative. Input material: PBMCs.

The CDR3 protein is CASSRLGAAGGKEQYF. The DNA reads as follows: TGCGCCAGCAGCCGTCTTGGAGCAGCGGGGGGGAAGGAGCAGTACTTC. The chain is encoded by TRBV5-1 joined to TRBJ2-7; TRBD2 lines up with 10 middle nucleotides. The CDR3 runs 16 residues from the cysteine to the phenylalanine. Only the CDR3 region is kept as DNA, spanning 48 bases read in frame from base 1. The germline V gene sets CDR1 to SGHRS and CDR2 to YFSETQ. Germline trimming: 4 bases from V, 7 bases from J; junction bases outside gene matches: 14.